These 15 T cell receptor beta chains originate from one sample sequenced in a study of T-cell reconstitution after alpha-beta-depleted transplantation in children. The authors prepared the TCRbeta library with unique molecular identifiers. In TCRdb, the PCR reads were re-called with MiXCR into one record per CDR3 protein. The table includes 500,000 to 600,000 distinct CDR3 sequences, over 25% detected once. Sequencing used PBMCs from the stem cell graft donor, obtained from the stem cell graft. These TCRs come from a human donor who donated a stem cell graft to a child with aplastic anemia.

The chain recombines TRBV6-2 or TRBV6-3 with TRBJ2-2; perhaps TRBD1 as D (6 bases). Germline loops: CDR1 MNHEY, CDR2 SVGEGT. Trimming removed 6 bases from V and 6 bases from J, with 11 bases in between. This CDR3 has 13 amino acids. CDR3 region: CASSRTEAGELFF. The CDR3 nucleotides are TGTGCCAGCAGCCGGACAGAGGCCGGGGAGCTGTTTTTT.

This sequence joins TRBV19 and TRBJ2-7; 8 bases agree with TRBD2. Looked up from germline, CDR1 is LNHDA and CDR2 is SQIVND (reference sequence). The CDR3 extends over 13 amino acids. With V trimmed by 8 bases and J by 5 bases, 8 bases remained unmatched. For the CDR3, the DNA is TGTGCCAGTCGAGCGGGAGAGTTCGACGAGCAGTACTTC. It yields the protein CASRAGEFDEQYF.

This clonotype was counted a few times. The chain recombines TRBV29-1 with TRBJ2-7, with a tentative D call TRBD2 (5 bases). Trimming took 4 bases from V and 7 from J, leaving 17 bases between them. Germline lookup yields CDR1 SQVTM and CDR2 ANQGSEA. The CDR3 loop spans 13 amino acids. The CDR3 sequence is CSVAAGLWEEQYF. The CDR3, as DNA: TGCAGCGTTGCCGCGGGTCTGTGGGAAGAGCAGTACTTC.

The V and J genes are TRBV27 and TRBJ1-2, with a weak D call TRBD1 (6 bases). Germline-derived CDR1 and CDR2 are MNHEY and SMNVEV (reference sequence). Deletions cut 2 bases from V and 4 bases from J, with 11 bases between. This CDR3 has 14 residues. The CDR3 spells CASSLTGISYGYTF. DNA of the CDR3: TGTGCCAGCAGTTTAACAGGGATAAGCTATGGCTACACCTTC.

The chain carries TRBV27 and TRBJ1-5; D possibly corresponds to TRBD1 (6 bases). The V gene lost 5 bases and the J gene lost 6 bases, with 14 bases spanning the gap. The length of the CDR3 is 14 residues. The germline gives CDR1 MNHEY, CDR2 SMNVEV (reference sequence). The CDR3 is CASSNHREFQPQHF. The DNA of the CDR3 is TGTGCCAGCAGTAACCACAGGGAGTTTCAGCCCCAGCATTTT.

Concerning this clonotype itself: Since the CDR3 does not end with the conserved phenylalanine or tryptophan, this likely comes from a read error. The chain couples TRBV6-2 or TRBV6-3 to TRBJ2-1; D possibly uses TRBD1 or TRBD2 (5 bases each). Trimming took off 2 bases at V and 4 bases at J, with 12 bases between the two ends. Germline assignment: CDR1 MNHEY and CDR2 SVGEGT. This CDR3 has 15 residues. CDR3 bases: TGTGCCAGCAGTTACCGGGACCCTTCTTACAATGAGCAGTTCTTG. Amino acids: CASSYRDPSYNEQFL.

In this sample, this clonotype turned up a few times. J is TRBJ1-1 and V is TRBV29-1; a possible D gene is TRBD1 (6 bases). This CDR3 spans 13 amino acids. V was trimmed by 6 bases and J by 6 bases, leaving 17 bases between them. Germline assignment: CDR1 SQVTM and CDR2 ANQGSEA. The CDR3 region is CSVLRGGGPEAFF. For the CDR3, the DNA is TGCAGCGTCCTCAGAGGGGGAGGACCTGAAGCTTTCTTT.

The chain uses TRBV11-1 and TRBJ1-1, with 9 bases that match TRBD1. With V trimmed by 3 bases and J by 3 bases, 5 bases remained unmatched. This CDR3 comprises 15 residues. CDR1 SGHAT and CDR2 FQDESV come from the germline V gene (reference sequence). In DNA form, the CDR3 reads TGTGCCAGCAGCTTGTTACAGGGGGCCCACACTGAAGCTTTCTTT. The encoded protein is CASSLLQGAHTEAFF.

This clonotype was observed a handful of times. The chain is built from TRBV6-1 and TRBJ2-1, with 12 bases fitting TRBD1. Germline V CDR1 and CDR2: MNHNS, SASEGT. V shed 4 bases and J 1 base; nucleotides not matched to a gene: 14. The CDR3 has 20 residues. CDR3 in amino acids: CASSGPGQGATSGSYNEQFF. CDR3 sequence (DNA): TGTGCCAGCAGTGGACCGGGACAGGGGGCAACTAGCGGTTCCTACAATGAGCAGTTCTTC.

The chain uses TRBV12-3 or TRBV12-4 and TRBJ1-1; D unresolved. The CDR3 spans 13 residues. With 6 bases removed from V and 3 bases from J, the gap between germline ends came to 11 bases. The CDR3 nucleotides are TGTGCCAGCAGAGGTGTATTGGACACTGAAGCTTTCTTT. Translated: CASRGVLDTEAFF.

This clonotype was seen only a few times. This rearrangement joins TRBV12-3 or TRBV12-4 to TRBJ2-2, with D possibly matching TRBD1 (5 bases). V lost 6 bases, J lost 5 bases, and 13 bases lay in between. This CDR3 has 14 residues. The CDR3 sequence is CASSLDSGTGELFF. The CDR3 DNA reads as TGTGCCAGCAGCCTCGACAGTGGAACCGGGGAGCTGTTTTTT.

The rearrangement links TRBV6-1 to TRBJ1-4; maybe TRBD1 (5 bases). This CDR3 region has 15 residues. The germline V gene has CDR1 MNHNS and CDR2 SASEGT. V lost 6 bases and J 0 bases, leaving 11 bases between the germline ends. In DNA, the CDR3 is TGTGCCAGCAGGACCGTGGGGGCAACTAATGAAAAACTGTTTTTT. Protein sequence: CASRTVGATNEKLFF.

The chain uses TRBV20-1 and TRBJ1-1; D not certain. CDR3 length: 13 amino acids. Germline loops: CDR1 DFQATT, CDR2 SNEGSKA (reference sequence). V was pared by 6 bases and J by 5 bases, with 16 bases between. CDR3 coding DNA: TGCAGTGCCGACCCCGTGTTGGGAACTGAAGCTTTCTTT. Translation: CSADPVLGTEAFF.

The chain combines TRBV5-1 with TRBJ1-3; D unresolved. From germline, CDR1 is SGHRS and CDR2 YFSETQ. V was pared by 1 base and J by 4 bases, with 9 bases between. This CDR3 region has 14 residues. This CDR3 is CASSLPGAGNTIYF. Here the CDR3 DNA reads TGCGCCAGCAGCTTGCCAGGCGCCGGAAACACCATATATTTT.

The rearrangement uses TRBV7-1 and TRBJ2-5; 7 positions agree with TRBD1. TRBV7-1 is marked as an open reading frame, function uncertain. Trimming cost V 3 bases and J 5 bases; bases outside gene matches: 6. This CDR3 is 14 amino acids long. The CDR3 sequence: CASSSRGLTETQYF. The CDR3 DNA reads as TGTGCCAGCAGCTCGAGGGGGCTTACGGAGACCCAGTACTTC.